The entry below describes one T cell receptor beta chain. The data were taken from a study of blood T cell repertoires in COVID-19. The V and J ends lost 1 base and 2 bases respectively, with 9 bases between them. The CDR3 length is 14 residues. The germline gives CDR1 SEHNR, CDR2 FQNEAQ (reference sequence). TCRdb keeps only in-frame clones here, not all; method: immunoSEQ multiplex PCR. Of around 130,000 clones detected, 88% appear once; the ten largest clones hold less than 2.5%. The sample taken for sequencing was peripheral blood. This clonotype originated in a man between 65 and 80 years old with active COVID-19. The chain combines TRBV7-9 with TRBJ2-7; perhaps TRBD1 as D (5 bases). CDR3 in amino acids: CASSLGRQTYEQYF. CDR3 nucleotide sequence: TGTGCCAGCAGCTTAGGGAGACAGACCTACGAGCAGTACTTC.